This T cell receptor beta chain was sequenced for a study of tumor-infiltrating lymphocytes in primary liver carcinoma (dated by TCRdb to the late 2010s). Concerning the study at large: Hepatocellular carcinoma (four) or combined HCC and intrahepatic cholangiocarcinoma (one) was present in the five patients, who were three men and two women aged 30 to 69 years. The tumors of the five patients were staged as T1-T3 N0M0, with maximum diameters ranging from roughly 4 to 10 cm. Roughly 3.5 to 7.13 million productive TCRbeta reads were obtained per sample, and no significant difference in read depth was found between tissue types. TCRbeta repertoire sequencing, expression microarrays and whole-exome sequencing were combined in the study across five regions of each liver tumor, with adjacent normal tissue and blood also included. TCRbeta repertoire sequencing covered about 35 specimens from 5 patients: 25 or so tumor regions, 5 adjacent noncancerous liver tissues and 5 peripheral blood samples. Agilent mRNA microarray profiling was performed on the 25 tumor region samples to relate TCRbeta repertoire diversity to the local molecular phenotype. High reproducibility was observed for the technical replicate repertoires, with mean shared-clone rates approximately 0.92 and correlation coefficients above 0.95.

Overall study results and their limits: Only about 8-25% of top clones were present in all five regions of a tumor, suggesting spatial heterogeneity of tumor-infiltrating T cells. A significantly larger repertoire fraction was made up by the top 250 clones in tumors than in blood (p = 0.039). Only a few patients were included in the study, and the authors note that the findings should be validated in a larger study. Because the samples were bulk and unsorted, CD4+ and CD8+ T cell repertoires could not be compared. Consistent with antigen-driven expansion, pairs of tumor regions showed higher repertoire overlap (mean about 36%) than either tumor-adjacent pairs (roughly 17%) or tumor-blood pairs (around 15%). Only the TCR beta chain was sequenced, so true repertoire diversity is likely underestimated because unpaired alpha chains were not captured.

Total RNA and DNA were co-extracted without cell sorting from roughly 20-30 mg of bulk tissue using the AllPrep DNA/RNA mini kit. Surgical resection was performed in China between November 2015 and early 2016 on about five patients with histopathologically diagnosed primary liver carcinoma. Chronic HBV infection was present in the patients, and the patients were treatment-naive at sampling. Each tumor was sampled at five spatially separated regions: the superior, inferior, left-lateral and right-lateral poles and the tumor centre. Histology showed that every tumor sample contained more than 90% viable tumor cells. Each fresh piece of tumor and adjacent tissue was cut in two, with one half stored in RNAlater at -80 degrees C and the other half sent for histology. Using a constant-region primer and ProtoScript II reverse transcriptase, TCRbeta-specific cDNA was reverse-transcribed from approximately 0.55 ug total RNA. Three nested multiplex PCR rounds, following a slightly modified ARM-PCR procedure, were used to build the TCRbeta libraries. The first two PCR rounds used multiplex TRBV1-TRBV30 forward primers with a Cbeta reverse primer, each for approximately 10 cycles. Sample barcodes and Illumina adapters were added in a final 25-cycle PCR using Deep VentR polymerase. Before sequencing, amplicons of 200-500 bp were purified from gel using a QIAquick gel extraction kit. TCRbeta amplicons were sequenced on an Illumina HiSeq 2500 with 250-bp paired-end reads. Turning to the authors' computational methods: Reads were quality-trimmed with Trimmomatic v0.33, and paired reads were merged with FLASH v1.2.11 to recover full CDR3 sequences. V, D and J germline segments were assigned to the rearranged TCRbeta sequences using MiGEC v1.2.1b. VDJtools v1.0.0 computed clonotype statistics and Shannon-Wiener diversity indices. To cut down on sampling bias, every analysis after diversity analysis relied on just the 250 most abundant clonotypes from each sample. TCRdb reanalyzed the raw reads on its own, using fastp at Q25 for trimming and MiXCR for clone calling, and kept in-frame beta chains. Each CDR3 protein appears once, grouped with its most common genes and DNA. None of the V and J calls come from the authors' own analysis; TCRdb made them. The sample table holds about 99,000 distinct CDR3 sequences, of which roughly 69% were seen once. 9.5% to 10% of the sample comes from the top ten.

Concerning this clonotype itself: What antigen it recognizes has not been identified. Compared with germline, one end of the junction differs, possibly owing to a read error.

Measured from the cysteine to the phenylalanine, the CDR3 is 19 residues long. The kept DNA is CDR3 alone, 57 bases in frame from the first base. CDR1 and CDR2, per the germline V gene, are LGHNA and YNFKEQ. What was sequenced was liver tumor tissue from sampling region 5. This sample's cell subset or site label indicates: tumor region T5, tumor centre. The rearrangement combines TRBV4-2 with TRBJ2-4; TRBD2 lines up with 11 middle nucleotides. The clonotype originates from a woman aged 60-75 years with primary liver carcinoma and hepatitis B virus infection. The nucleotide sequence reads as follows: TGTACCAGCAGCCAAGAGGCTCGACTAGCGGGATGGTCCAAAAACATTCAGTACTTC. This sequence encodes CTSSQEARLAGWSKNIQYF.